Below, 28 T cell receptor beta chains from the same sample are listed, as sequenced in a study of cytomegalovirus exposure and HLA in healthy donors. The protocol was immunoSEQ multiplex PCR, while the TCRdb copy is restricted to in-frame clones and leaves out a portion. The sample holds roughly 82,000 clones, 90% to 95% seen once. Sequencing was done on a sample of PBMCs. Every receptor here comes from a man younger than 30 in good health and CMV-seronegative.

This chain connects TRBV6-5 to TRBJ2-7, with D tentatively TRBD2 (5 bases). The germline V gene encodes CDR1 MNHEY and CDR2 SVGAGI. Deletions cut 0 bases from V and 2 bases from J, with 14 bases between. The CDR3 has 16 residues. CDR3 amino acids: CASSYSPLEVPYEQYF. The DNA of the CDR3 is TGTGCCAGCAGTTACTCCCCTTTGGAGGTCCCCTACGAGCAGTACTTC.

The chain couples TRBV5-6 to TRBJ2-3, with a tentative D call TRBD2 (7 bases). CDR3 length: 15 residues. Per the germline V gene, CDR1 is SGHDT and CDR2 is YYEEEE. With 1 base removed from V and 6 bases from J, the gap between germline ends came to 15 bases. CDR3 sequence (DNA): TGTGCCAGCAGCTTGAACCCGGGGGGCTTTGATACGCAGTATTTT. Its protein product is CASSLNPGGFDTQYF.

The CDR3 reads CASSLLGGSNEKLFF. DNA of the CDR3: TGTGCCAGCAGTTTATTGGGAGGATCAAATGAAAAACTGTTTTTT. The chain couples TRBV27 to TRBJ1-4; unclear D gene. V was pared by 1 base and J by 5 bases, with 11 bases between. The germline V gene encodes CDR1 MNHEY and CDR2 SMNVEV (reference sequence). This CDR3 has 15 residues.

The genes are TRBV5-1 and TRBJ1-6; D is perhaps TRBD1 (6 bases). Germline V gene sequence: CDR1 SGHRS, CDR2 YFSETQ. V was pared by 0 bases and J by 11 bases, with 15 bases between. The CDR3 runs to 15 residues. The chain's CDR3 is CASSLAGEGVPPLHF. The DNA for the CDR3 is TGCGCCAGCAGCTTGGCCGGGGAGGGGGTGCCACCCCTCCACTTT.

This clone was counted a single time. This chain connects TRBV2 to TRBJ2-2, with D possibly TRBD1 on 5 matching bases. The CDR3 runs 14 residues. The V and J ends lost 5 bases and 5 bases respectively, with 12 bases between them. Germline-derived CDR1 and CDR2 are SNHLY and FYNNEI. CDR3 region: CASSSRVGTGELFF. DNA for the CDR3: TGTGCCAGCAGTAGCAGGGTAGGAACCGGGGAGCTGTTTTTT.

The chain recombines TRBV4-1 with TRBJ2-1, with 9 bases aligning to TRBD1. V was clipped by 5 bases and J by 1 base; unmatched bases: 6. Germline lookup yields CDR1 MGHRA and CDR2 YSYEKL. This CDR3 has 16 residues. This CDR3 is CASSLAGTGSYNEQFF. Written as DNA, the CDR3 is TGCGCCAGCAGCTTAGCCGGGACAGGGTCCTACAATGAGCAGTTCTTC.

This clone was seen once. V is TRBV6-4 and J is TRBJ2-5; a possible D gene is TRBD1 (5 bases). V lost 4 bases and J lost 5, with 11 bases in between. The CDR3 contains 13 residues. Germline-derived CDR1 and CDR2 are MRHNA and SNTAGT. CDR3 loop: CASSARGGETQYF. The CDR3 coding sequence is TGTGCCAGCAGTGCAAGGGGTGGGGAGACCCAGTACTTC.

The genes are TRBV5-1 and TRBJ2-7; D is perhaps TRBD2 (5 bases). CDR3 length: 15 amino acids. Germline V CDR1 and CDR2: SGHRS, YFSETQ. V was shortened by 0 bases and J by 3 bases, with 13 bases between the two germline ends. In nucleotides, the CDR3 is TGCGCCAGCAGCTTGGTTCAAGACGGAGGCTACGAGCAGTACTTC. Protein: CASSLVQDGGYEQYF.

The chain is built from TRBV7-9 and TRBJ1-2, with D uncertain. Trimming pared 5 bases from V and 0 bases from J, leaving 10 bases between. This CDR3 region has 14 residues. Per germline, CDR1 SEHNR and CDR2 FQNEAQ (reference sequence). The CDR3 reads CASSPQTANYGYTF. The CDR3 DNA is TGTGCCAGCAGCCCACAAACAGCTAACTATGGCTACACCTTC.

Only a few counts were recorded for this clone. The DNA for the CDR3 is TGTGCCAGCTCAGAGCGGGACAGGGTTGGCTACACCTTC. Protein product: CASSERDRVGYTF. The chain has TRBV18 and TRBJ1-2; 9 bases are a match to TRBD1. This CDR3 comprises 13 residues. Per the germline V gene, CDR1 is KGHSH and CDR2 is LQKENI. The J segment lost 7 bases and the V segment lost 5 bases, leaving 5 bases of the junction unmatched. The full variable domain, completed using reference TRBV18 and TRBJ1-2, is NAGVMQNPRHLVRRRGQEARLRCSPMKGHSHVYWYRQLPEEGLKFMVYLQKENIIDESGMPKERFSAEFPKEGPSILRIQQVVRGDSAAYFCASSERDRVGYTFGSGTRLTVV.

This chain joins TRBV5-4 and TRBJ2-7; tentative D call: TRBD1 (5 bases). V gave up 1 base and J gave up 2 bases, with 10 bases separating them. Per germline, CDR1 SGHNT and CDR2 YYREEE (reference sequence). The CDR3 contains 14 residues. The CDR3 loop is CASSLNRRTYEQYF. CDR3 DNA: TGTGCCAGCAGCTTGAACAGGAGAACCTACGAGCAGTACTTC. The variable domain in full, with the rest retrieved from reference TRBV5-4 and TRBJ2-7, is ETGVTQSPTHLIKTRGQQVTLRCSSQSGHNTVSWYQQALGQGPQFIFQYYREEENGRGNFPPRFSGLQFPNYSSELNVNALELDDSALYLCASSLNRRTYEQYFGPGTRLTVT.

For the CDR3, the DNA is TGTGCCAGCAGCGGGAGGGCACAAGAGACCCAGTACTTC. Amino acid sequence: CASSGRAQETQYF. The rearrangement uses TRBV5-4 and TRBJ2-5, with 7 bases fitting TRBD2. J gave up 2 bases and V 4 bases, and 2 bases lay outside the gene matches. CDR3 length: 13 amino acids. CDR1 SGHNT and CDR2 YYREEE come from the germline V gene (reference sequence).

The rearrangement uses TRBV6-5 and TRBJ1-5; D possibly corresponds to TRBD1 (6 bases). CDR1 and CDR2 from the germline V gene are MNHEY and SVGAGI. V was cut by 2 bases and J by 7 bases, with 15 bases left in between. The CDR3 runs 15 residues. CDR3 sequence: CASSYGGGNGQPQHF. The CDR3 DNA reads as TGTGCCAGCAGTTACGGGGGCGGCAATGGGCAGCCCCAGCATTTT.

This clone showed up just once. The chain carries TRBV4-3 and TRBJ1-1; no reliable D call. Trimming took 3 bases from V and 1 from J, leaving 6 bases between them. Germline assignment: CDR1 LGHNA and CDR2 YSLEER. The CDR3 runs to 13 residues. CDR3 DNA: TGCGCCAGCAGCCAGCAGGAGAACACTGAAGCTTTCTTT. Its protein is CASSQQENTEAFF.

This rearrangement joins TRBV5-1 to TRBJ2-2, with 9 bases matching TRBD2. The J segment lost 0 bases and the V segment lost 4 bases, leaving 1 base of the junction unmatched. Germline V gives CDR1 SGHRS, CDR2 YFSETQ. The CDR3 has 15 residues. The CDR3 here is CASSPSGTNTGELFF. The CDR3 nucleotides read TGCGCCAGCAGCCCTAGCGGGACGAACACCGGGGAGCTGTTTTTT. The variable domain in full, with the rest retrieved from reference TRBV5-1 and TRBJ2-2, is KAGVTQTPRYLIKTRGQQVTLSCSPISGHRSVSWYQQTPGQGLQFLFEYFSETQRNKGNFPGRFSGRQFSNSRSEMNVSTLELGDSALYLCASSPSGTNTGELFFGEGSRLTVL.

This rearrangement joins TRBV5-4 to TRBJ1-1, with D tentatively TRBD1 (6 bases). The CDR3 covers 12 residues. The germline V and J ends were trimmed by 2 bases and 10 bases, with 12 bases remaining between them. Germline V gives CDR1 SGHNT, CDR2 YYREEE (reference sequence). CDR3 amino acids: CASSFTGFGAFF. CDR3 DNA: TGTGCCAGCAGCTTTACAGGGTTTGGAGCTTTCTTT.

This sequence joins TRBV28 and TRBJ1-5; D not resolved. CDR3 length: 12 amino acids. Germline CDR1 and CDR2: MDHEN and SYDVKM. Between the trimmed V and J ends, which lost 3 bases and 7 bases, there was a span of 7 bases. CDR3 loop: CASSFPRQPQHF. The CDR3, as DNA: TGTGCCAGCAGTTTTCCCCGGCAGCCCCAGCATTTT.

This rearrangement joins TRBV6-1 to TRBJ2-7, with 13 bases identical to TRBD2. V shed 1 base and J 3 bases; nucleotides not matched to a gene: 18. This CDR3 region has 21 residues. Per the germline V gene, CDR1 is MNHNS and CDR2 is SASEGT. Written as DNA, the CDR3 is TGTGCCAGCAGTGAAGAGACAGCTGGACTAGCGGGAGAATTGAGGCACTACGAGCAGTACTTC. Protein: CASSEETAGLAGELRHYEQYF.

The rearrangement joins TRBV6-5 to TRBJ1-2; the D is unclear. Looked up from germline, CDR1 is MNHEY and CDR2 is SVGAGI. Trimming stripped 2 bases from V and 4 bases from J, with 11 bases between. This CDR3 has 14 residues. CDR3 sequence: CASSYEFRPYGYTF. The CDR3 DNA sequence: TGTGCCAGCAGTTACGAATTCAGGCCCTATGGCTACACCTTC.

The CDR3 DNA reads as TGTGCCAGCAGTGAAGCGCTTCAGGGTAGTCAGCCCCAGCATTTT. This sequence encodes CASSEALQGSQPQHF. V and J are TRBV2 and TRBJ1-5; D is possibly TRBD1 (5 bases). The CDR3 totals 15 residues. V shed 0 bases and J shed 6 bases, with 12 bases lying between them. Germline CDR1 reads SNHLY; CDR2 reads FYNNEI.

The chain links TRBV6-6 to TRBJ2-7, with a possible D match to TRBD2 (5 bases). V dropped 5 bases and J dropped 3 bases, with 11 bases sitting between them. CDR1 and CDR2 from the germline V gene are MNHNY and SVGAGI (reference sequence). The length of the CDR3 is 13 residues. The CDR3 sequence: CASSHLGSYEQYF. The CDR3 nucleotides read TGTGCCAGCAGTCACTTGGGGAGCTACGAGCAGTACTTC.

The rearrangement joins TRBV7-8 to TRBJ1-2; D is perhaps TRBD1 (6 bases). CDR1 is SGHVS, CDR2 FQNEAQ, per germline. V lost 5 bases and J lost 4, with 14 bases in between. The CDR3 is 14 residues long. CDR3 in amino acids: CASSIRTDFYGYTF. CDR3 nucleotide sequence: TGTGCCAGCAGCATTCGGACAGATTTCTATGGCTACACCTTC.

The chain recombines TRBV5-1 with TRBJ2-3; 8 bases agree with TRBD2. V was clipped by 4 bases and J by 2 bases; unmatched bases: 6. Germline V gene data show CDR1 as SGHRS and CDR2 as YFSETQ. This CDR3 has 15 amino acids. The CDR3 DNA reads TGCGCCAGCAGCCGTCGGGGGGGCCTCACAGATACGCAGTATTTT. Translation gives CASSRRGGLTDTQYF.

The J gene is TRBJ1-1, the V gene TRBV29-1, with 10 bases matching TRBD1. CDR1 SQVTM and CDR2 ANQGSEA come from the germline V gene. The V gene end was trimmed by 6 bases and the J gene end by 1 base; junction bases not matched to a gene: 5. This CDR3 region has 14 residues. The CDR3 loop reads CSVLRQGANTEAFF. DNA for the CDR3: TGCAGCGTCCTTCGACAGGGGGCGAACACTGAAGCTTTCTTT.

This chain links TRBV27 with TRBJ2-1; D is possibly TRBD2 (5 bases). This CDR3 region has 13 residues. Germline-derived CDR1 and CDR2 are MNHEY and SMNVEV (reference sequence). Trimming removed 7 bases at V and 0 bases at J, with 7 bases between. CDR3 sequence reads: CASKGSSYNEQFF. DNA of the CDR3: TGTGCCAGCAAAGGGAGCTCCTACAATGAGCAGTTCTTC.

J is TRBJ2-3 and V is TRBV18; 8 bases match TRBD1. Germline values: CDR1 KGHSH, CDR2 LQKENI. This CDR3 contains 14 residues. V lost 0 bases to trimming and J lost 8 bases; unmatched junction nucleotides: 4. The CDR3 DNA follows: TGTGCCAGCTCACCACCGGCAGGGGGCGGTACGCAGTATTTT. Translating gives CASSPPAGGGTQYF.

V gene TRBV19 combines with J gene TRBJ2-7; possibly TRBD2 for D (7 bases). CDR1 is LNHDA and CDR2 is SQIVND in the germline V gene (reference sequence). V lost 3 bases to trimming and J lost 4 bases, with 16 bases between them. CDR3 length equals 15 residues. The CDR3 here is CASSIQRGGLYEQYF. CDR3 nucleotides: TGTGCCAGTAGTATCCAAAGGGGGGGTCTATACGAGCAGTACTTC.

This chain links TRBV7-9 with TRBJ2-7; the D gene is possibly TRBD2 (6 bases). CDR1 is SEHNR, CDR2 FQNEAQ, per germline (reference sequence). This CDR3 has 13 amino acids. Trimming shortened V by 4 bases and J by 6 bases, and 13 bases separated the two germline ends. CDR3 DNA: TGTGCCAGCAGCTCAAGAGGCGGGACCGAGCAGTACTTC. This codes for CASSSRGGTEQYF.